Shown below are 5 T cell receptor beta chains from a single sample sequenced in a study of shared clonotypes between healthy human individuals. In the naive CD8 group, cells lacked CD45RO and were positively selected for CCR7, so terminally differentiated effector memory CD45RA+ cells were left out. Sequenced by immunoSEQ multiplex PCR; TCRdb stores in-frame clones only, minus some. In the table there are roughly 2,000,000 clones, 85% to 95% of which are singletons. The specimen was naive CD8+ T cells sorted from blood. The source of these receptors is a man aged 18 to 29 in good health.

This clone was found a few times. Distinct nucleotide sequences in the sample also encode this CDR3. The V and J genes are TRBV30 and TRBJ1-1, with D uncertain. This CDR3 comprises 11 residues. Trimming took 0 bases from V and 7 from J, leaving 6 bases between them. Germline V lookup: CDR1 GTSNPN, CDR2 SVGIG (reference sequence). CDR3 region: CAWSVSGEAFF. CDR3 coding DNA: TGTGCCTGGAGTGTAAGTGGTGAAGCTTTCTTT.

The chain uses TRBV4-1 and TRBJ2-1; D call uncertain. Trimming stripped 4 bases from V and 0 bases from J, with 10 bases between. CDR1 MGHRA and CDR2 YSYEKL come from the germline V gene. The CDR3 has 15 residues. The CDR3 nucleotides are TGCGCCAGCAGCCCCTTGTCGATCTCCTACAATGAGCAGTTCTTC. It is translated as CASSPLSISYNEQFF.

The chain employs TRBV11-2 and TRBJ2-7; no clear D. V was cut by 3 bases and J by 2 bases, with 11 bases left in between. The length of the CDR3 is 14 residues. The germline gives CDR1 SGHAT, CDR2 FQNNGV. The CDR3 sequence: CASSFGMGTYEQYF. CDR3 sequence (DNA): TGTGCCAGCAGCTTCGGAATGGGTACCTACGAGCAGTACTTC. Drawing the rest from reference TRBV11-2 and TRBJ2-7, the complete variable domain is EAGVAQSPRYKIIEKRQSVAFWCNPISGHATLYWYQQILGQGPKLLIQFQNNGVVDDSQLPKDRFSAERLKGVDSTLKIQPAKLEDSAVYLCASSFGMGTYEQYFGPGTRLTVT.

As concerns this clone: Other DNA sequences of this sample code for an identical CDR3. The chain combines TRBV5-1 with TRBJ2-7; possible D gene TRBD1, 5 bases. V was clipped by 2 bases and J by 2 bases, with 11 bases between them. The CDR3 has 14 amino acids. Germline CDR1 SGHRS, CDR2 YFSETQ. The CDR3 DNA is TGCGCCAGCAGCTTAGATGGGGCGGCCTACGAGCAGTACTTC. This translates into CASSLDGAAYEQYF.

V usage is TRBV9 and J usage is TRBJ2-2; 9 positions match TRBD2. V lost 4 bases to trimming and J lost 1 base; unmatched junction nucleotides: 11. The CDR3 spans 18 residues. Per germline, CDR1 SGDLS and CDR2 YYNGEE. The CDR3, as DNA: TGTGCCAGCAGCCCGAGCCCTGGAGCGGGGGGGAACACCGGGGAGCTGTTTTTT. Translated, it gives CASSPSPGAGGNTGELFF. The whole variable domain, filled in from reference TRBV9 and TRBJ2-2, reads DSGVTQTPKHLITATGQRVTLRCSPRSGDLSVYWYQQSLDQGLQFLIQYYNGEERAKGNILERFSAQQFPDLHSELNLSSLELGDSALYFCASSPSPGAGGNTGELFFGEGSRLTVL.